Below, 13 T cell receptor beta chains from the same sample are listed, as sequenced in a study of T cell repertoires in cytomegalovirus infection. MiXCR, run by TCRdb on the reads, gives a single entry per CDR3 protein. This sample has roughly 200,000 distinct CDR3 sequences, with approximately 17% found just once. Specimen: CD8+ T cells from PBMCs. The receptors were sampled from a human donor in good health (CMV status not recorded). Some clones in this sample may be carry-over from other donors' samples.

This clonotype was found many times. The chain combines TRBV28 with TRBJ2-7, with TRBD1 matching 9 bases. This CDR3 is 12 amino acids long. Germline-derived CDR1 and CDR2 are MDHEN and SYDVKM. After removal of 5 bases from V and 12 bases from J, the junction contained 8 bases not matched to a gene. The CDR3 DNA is TGTGCCAGCAGTACTACAGGGGGCCGTAGGTACTTC. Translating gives CASSTTGGRRYF.

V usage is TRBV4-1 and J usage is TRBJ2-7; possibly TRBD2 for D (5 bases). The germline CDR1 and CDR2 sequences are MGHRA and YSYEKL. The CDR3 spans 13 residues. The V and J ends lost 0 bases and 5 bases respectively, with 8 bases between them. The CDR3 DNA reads TGCGCCAGCAGCCAAGAGAGCGGTCACGAGCAGTACTTC. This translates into CASSQESGHEQYF.

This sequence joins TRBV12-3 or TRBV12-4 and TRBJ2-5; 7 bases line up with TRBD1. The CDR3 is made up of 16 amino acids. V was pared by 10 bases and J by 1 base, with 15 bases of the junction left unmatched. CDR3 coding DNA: TGTGCCACCAAGAAGGGGGCGGTGGAGCTCCAAGAGACCCAGTACTTC. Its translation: CATKKGAVELQETQYF.

CDR3 sequence (DNA): TGTGCCAGCAGGTACACTCCGGACCAGAAGGAGGGGACCCAGTACTTC. This gives the protein CASRYTPDQKEGTQYF. V and J are TRBV7-9 and TRBJ2-5, with D maybe TRBD2 (6 bases). With 6 bases removed from V and 7 bases from J, the gap between germline ends came to 24 bases. Germline CDR1 and CDR2: SEHNR and FQNEAQ (reference sequence). The CDR3 is 16 residues long. Using reference TRBV7-9 and TRBJ2-5 for the parts outside the CDR3, the full variable domain is DTGVSQNPRHKITKRGQNVTFRCDPISEHNRLYWYRQTLGQGPEFLTYFQNEAQLEKSRLLSDRFSAERPKGSFSTLEIQRTEQGDSAMYLCASRYTPDQKEGTQYFGPGTRLLVL.

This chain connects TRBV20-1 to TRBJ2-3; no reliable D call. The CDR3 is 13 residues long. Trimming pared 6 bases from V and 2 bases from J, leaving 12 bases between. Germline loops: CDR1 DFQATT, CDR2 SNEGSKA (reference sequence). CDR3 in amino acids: CSAPEPSTDTQYF. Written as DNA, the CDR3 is TGCAGTGCCCCTGAGCCATCCACAGATACGCAGTATTTT.

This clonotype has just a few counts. The CDR3 bases are TGTGCCAGCAGTCCCGGGTCCTCGGGAACTGAAGCTTTCTTT. Protein sequence: CASSPGSSGTEAFF. The chain has TRBV12-3 or TRBV12-4 and TRBJ1-1; no reliable D call. Trimming pared 5 bases from V and 5 bases from J, leaving 15 bases between. This CDR3 contains 14 residues.

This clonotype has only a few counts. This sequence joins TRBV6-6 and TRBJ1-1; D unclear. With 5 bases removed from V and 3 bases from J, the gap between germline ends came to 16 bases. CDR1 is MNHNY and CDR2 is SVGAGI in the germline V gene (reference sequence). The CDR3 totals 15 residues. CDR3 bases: TGTGCCAGCAGTACTTTCGTAGGACCCTACACTGAAGCTTTCTTT. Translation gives CASSTFVGPYTEAFF.

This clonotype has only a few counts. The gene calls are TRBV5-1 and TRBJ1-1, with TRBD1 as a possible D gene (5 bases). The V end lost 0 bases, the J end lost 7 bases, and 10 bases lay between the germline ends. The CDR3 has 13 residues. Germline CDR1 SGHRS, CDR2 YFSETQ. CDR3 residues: CASSLDRSIEAFF. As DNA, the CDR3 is TGCGCCAGCAGCTTGGACAGGAGTATTGAAGCTTTCTTT.

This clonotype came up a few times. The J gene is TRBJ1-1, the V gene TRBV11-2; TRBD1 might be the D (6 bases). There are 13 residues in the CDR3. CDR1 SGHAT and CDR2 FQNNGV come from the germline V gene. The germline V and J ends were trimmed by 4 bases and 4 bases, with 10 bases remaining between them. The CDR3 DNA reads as TGTGCCAGCAGCTCAGGGGTCGCCACTGAAGCTTTCTTT. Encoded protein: CASSSGVATEAFF.

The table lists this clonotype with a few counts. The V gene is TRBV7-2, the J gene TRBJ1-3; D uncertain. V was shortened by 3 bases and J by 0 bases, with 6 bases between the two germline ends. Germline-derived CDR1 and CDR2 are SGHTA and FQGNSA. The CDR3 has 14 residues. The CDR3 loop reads CASSFTTSGNTIYF. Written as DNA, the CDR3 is TGTGCCAGCAGCTTCACCACCTCTGGAAACACCATATATTTT.

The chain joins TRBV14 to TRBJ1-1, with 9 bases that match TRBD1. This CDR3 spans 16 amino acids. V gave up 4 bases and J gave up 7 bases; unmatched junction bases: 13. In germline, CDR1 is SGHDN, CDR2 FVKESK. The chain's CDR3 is CASSPHRGRGSNEAFF. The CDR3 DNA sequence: TGTGCCAGCAGCCCACACAGGGGGCGAGGGTCAAATGAAGCTTTCTTT.

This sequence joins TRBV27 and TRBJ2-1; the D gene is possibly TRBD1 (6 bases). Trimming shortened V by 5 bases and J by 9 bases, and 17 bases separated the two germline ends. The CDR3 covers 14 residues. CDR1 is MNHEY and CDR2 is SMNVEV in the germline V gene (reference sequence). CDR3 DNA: TGTGCCAGCAGTGAGGGCAGGGGCCTCAGTGAGCAGTTCTTC. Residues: CASSEGRGLSEQFF.

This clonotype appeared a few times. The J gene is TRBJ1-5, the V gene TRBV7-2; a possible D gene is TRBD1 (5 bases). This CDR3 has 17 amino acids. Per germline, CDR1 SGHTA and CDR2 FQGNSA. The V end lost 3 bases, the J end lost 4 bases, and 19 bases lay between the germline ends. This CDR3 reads CASSFLVGDLGNQPQHF. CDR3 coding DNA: TGTGCCAGCAGCTTCCTGGTCGGGGACCTAGGGAATCAGCCCCAGCATTTT.